The 5 T cell receptor beta chains presented below share a single source sample, sequenced in a study of T cell responses to AZD1222 COVID-19 vaccine. Generated by immunoSEQ multiplex PCR, the TCRdb table keeps only in-frame clones and is missing some. The sample yields about 120,000 clones, under 95% seen once. The starting material was peripheral blood, obtained on day 0 of AZD1222 vaccination. These receptor sequences come from an adult in good health.

The V and J genes are TRBV3-1 (or the pseudogene TRBV3-2) and TRBJ1-4; tentatively, D is TRBD1 (6 bases). Trimming took off 0 bases at V and 15 bases at J, with 14 bases between the two ends. Per germline, CDR1 LGHDT and CDR2 YNNKEL (reference sequence). The CDR3 has 13 amino acids. CDR3 sequence reads: CASSQDGDRKLFF. The CDR3 DNA reads as TGTGCCAGCAGCCAAGACGGCGACAGGAAATTGTTTTTT.

The gene calls are TRBV11-3 and TRBJ2-7; D uncertain. This CDR3 region has 13 residues. Per germline, CDR1 SGHNT and CDR2 YENEEA. V gave up 1 base and J gave up 3 bases, with 7 bases separating them. The CDR3 DNA follows: TGTGCCAGCAGCTTAGGCGCAGGCTACGAGCAGTACTTC. This sequence encodes CASSLGAGYEQYF.

V and J are TRBV27 and TRBJ2-4, with a possible D match to TRBD2 (6 bases). The CDR3 extends over 16 amino acids. The V end was cut by 2 bases, the J end by 1 base, with 12 bases between. CDR1 MNHEY and CDR2 SMNVEV come from the germline V gene (reference sequence). CDR3 DNA sequence: TGTGCCAGCAGTTTAGATGGCGGGAAGGCCAAAAACATTCAGTACTTC. It encodes CASSLDGGKAKNIQYF.

The chain has TRBV27 and TRBJ1-1; D might be TRBD1 (6 bases). CDR1 MNHEY and CDR2 SMNVEV come from the germline V gene (reference sequence). The CDR3 runs 14 residues. V lost 4 bases to trimming and J lost 2 bases, with 11 bases between them. In DNA form, the CDR3 reads TGTGCCAGCAGTTCCGGACAGACTAACACTGAAGCTTTCTTT. Its translation is CASSSGQTNTEAFF.

The chain couples TRBV19 to TRBJ1-5, with 9 bases lining up with TRBD1. The CDR3 extends over 17 amino acids. V lost 6 bases to trimming and J lost 6 bases; unmatched junction nucleotides: 15. The V gene's germline CDR1 is LNHDA and CDR2 SQIVND (reference sequence). The CDR3 DNA reads as TGTGCCAGTAGGGCGTTGAAGACAGGGGGGACCCCTCAGCCCCAGCATTTT. It translates to CASRALKTGGTPQPQHF.